This T cell receptor (beta chain) was identified during a study of coeliac disease (dated 2022 in TCRdb). With respect to the entire study: Coeliac patients were categorised as having newly diagnosed active disease, refractory coeliac disease type I, or disease controlled by a gluten-free diet. Because high-resolution HLA typing was not available, biased TRBV7-2 usage was queried as a proof of principle. Next-generation sequencing of rearranged TRB and TRG CDR3 regions was applied to small intestinal lymphocyte fractions from coeliac and non-coeliac patients. The goal was to describe the TR repertoires of small intestinal T cells in active coeliac disease, in refractory type I coeliac disease, and in coeliac disease treated with a gluten-free diet. A total of approximately 30 patients took part in the full study: about 22 had serologically confirmed coeliac disease and 8 were controls with non-small intestinal disorders. TRB sequencing was successfully performed on samples from 27 to 30 subjects, among which under 25 paired bulk unsorted intraepithelial and lamina propria cell samples were included. The paper's findings and limits, for the study overall: Lower clonality than in controls was observed in the TRB and TRG repertoires of active coeliac intraepithelial and lamina propria samples, suggesting that diverse T cells were recruited. For the most part, TRB repertoires were private, with most amino acid sequences found in only one sample, and V-gene usage showed no significant difference across disease groups. The approach was considered by the authors to be unsuitable for unbiased detection of gliadin-specific T cells, as gliadin-specific T cells are scarce and rarely shared between patients. Cross-contamination between compartments was possible, because separating intraepithelial cells from lamina propria cells did not produce high-purity fractions.

In the case of this clone: It lacks a known antigen. The sample holds no much larger clone one base away, and base qualities are not on file.

There are 20 amino acids in the CDR3, from cysteine to phenylalanine inclusive. CDR3 DNA only is kept here, 60 bases in frame from base 1. CDR1 PRHDT and CDR2 FYEKMQ were looked up in the germline V gene (reference sequence). Trimming removed 1 base from V and 2 bases from J; the gene matches leave 10 bases unexplained. The method behind the library was the immunoSEQ multiplex PCR assay. The TR loci were subjected to amplification by multiplexed PCR, for which V gene segments served as targets of the forward primers and J gene segments as targets of the reverse primers. The amplified CDR3 regions were sequenced using the Illumina HiSeq System. Per the original workflow: A nearest-neighbour algorithm merged closely related reads to remove PCR and sequencing errors and collapse data into unique sequences. Each repertoire was summarised by clonality and by T cell density, with T cell density defined as TR molecules per amount of genomic DNA input. CDR3 amino acid sequences present in at least 80% of unsorted samples were defined as public TRs and were then tested for differential abundance between coeliac and control samples. Differences in clonality and density between disease groups were tested by Kruskal-Wallis tests, followed by Dunn post-tests. The table comes from immuneACCESS by way of TCRdb, which keeps in-frame sequences with V and J called. Part of the clones is missing from these tables; in studies checked, under half for an unresolved V gene and the rest for unknown reasons. V and J calls and clone size are those listed in that table; D and trimming were worked out from the DNA. A total of several thousand clones appear in this sample, approximately 73% of them only once. In total, the top ten clones hold around 10% of the sample.

Aliquots of roughly 460,000 cells were frozen in DMSO/FBS in liquid nitrogen, and a single aliquot per fraction was used for sequencing. All 30 or so patients in the study underwent endoscopy and small intestinal biopsy. Intraepithelial cells were released by stirring biopsies for one hour at 37°C in RPMI containing EGTA, MgCl2 and 1% FBS. Genomic DNA was extracted from frozen unsorted cell fractions using the Qiagen DNeasy blood extraction kit. The receptor was isolated from a young woman with active celiac disease. Sequenced: intraepithelial lymphocytes from the gut. The sample's cell subset or site, from its label and the paper: intraepithelial cell (IEC) fraction of small intestinal biopsy. The chain is assembled from TRBV13 and TRBJ2-3, and 15 junctional nucleotides match TRBD2. DNA sequence: TGTGCCAGCAGCTTAGCCAAGGGACTAGCGGGGGGACCTAACACAGATACGCAGTATTTT. Its product reads: CASSLAKGLAGGPNTDTQYF.